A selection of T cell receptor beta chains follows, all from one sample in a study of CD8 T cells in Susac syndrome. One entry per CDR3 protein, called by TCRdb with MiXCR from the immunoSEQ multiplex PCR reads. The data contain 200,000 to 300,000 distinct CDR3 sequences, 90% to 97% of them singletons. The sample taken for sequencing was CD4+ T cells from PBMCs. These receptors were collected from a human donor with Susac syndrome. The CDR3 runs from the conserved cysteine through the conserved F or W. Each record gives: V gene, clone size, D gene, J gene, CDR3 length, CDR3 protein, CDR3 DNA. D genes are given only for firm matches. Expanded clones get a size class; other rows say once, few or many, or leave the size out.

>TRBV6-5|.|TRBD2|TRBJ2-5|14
CAPKGAGGGETQYF
TGTGCCCCCAAAGGAGCGGGAGGCGGAGAGACCCAGTACTTC
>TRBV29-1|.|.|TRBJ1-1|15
CSVPKVLGVNTEAFF
TGCAGCGTCCCCAAAGTTCTGGGGGTAAACACTGAAGCTTTCTTT
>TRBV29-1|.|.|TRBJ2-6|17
CSVAGGTGGSGANVLTF
TGCAGCGTTGCCGGGGGAACGGGTGGCTCTGGGGCCAACGTCCTGACTTTC
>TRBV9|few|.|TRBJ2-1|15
CASSVSQGFYNEQFF
TGTGCCAGCAGCGTATCTCAGGGATTCTACAATGAGCAGTTCTTC
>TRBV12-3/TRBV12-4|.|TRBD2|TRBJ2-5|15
CASSFSPGGSETQYF
TGTGCCAGCAGTTTTAGTCCGGGAGGTTCAGAGACCCAGTACTTC
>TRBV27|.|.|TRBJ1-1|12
CASSIPGGSAFF
TGTGCCAGCAGTATACCAGGAGGTTCTGCTTTCTTT
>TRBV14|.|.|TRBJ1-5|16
CASRHRIRMSNQPQHF
TGTGCCAGCAGACACCGGATCAGGATGAGCAATCAGCCCCAGCATTTT
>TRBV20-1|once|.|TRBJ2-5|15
CSARDFQGGGETQYF
TGCAGTGCTAGAGACTTCCAGGGTGGGGGGGAGACCCAGTACTTC
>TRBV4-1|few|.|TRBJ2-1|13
CASSQGRSNEQFF
TGCGCCAGCAGCCAAGGAAGGAGCAATGAGCAGTTCTTC
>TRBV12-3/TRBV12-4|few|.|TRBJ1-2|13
CASSLTGNYGYTF
TGTGCCAGCAGTTTAACGGGGAACTATGGCTACACCTTC
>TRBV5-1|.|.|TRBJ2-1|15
CASSLATRRGDEQFF
TGCGCCAGCAGCTTAGCAACGAGGAGAGGCGATGAGCAGTTCTTC
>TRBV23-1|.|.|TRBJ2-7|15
CASRSQGISSYEQYF
TGCGCCAGCCGATCCCAGGGGATTAGCTCCTACGAGCAGTACTTC
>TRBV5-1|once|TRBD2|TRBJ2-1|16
CASSLSTSGRRNEQFF
TGCGCCAGCAGCTTGTCGACTAGCGGGAGAAGGAATGAGCAGTTCTTC
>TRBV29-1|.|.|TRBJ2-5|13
CSVGGVGSETQYF
TGCAGCGTTGGAGGGGTTGGTTCGGAGACCCAGTACTTC
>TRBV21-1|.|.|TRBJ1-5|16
CASSKGRRGGFQPQHF
TGTGCCAGCAGCAAAGGGCGGCGAGGGGGCTTTCAGCCCCAGCATTTT
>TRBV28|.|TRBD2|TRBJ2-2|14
CATISGTFTGELFF
TGTGCCACTATTAGCGGGACGTTCACCGGGGAGCTGTTTTTT
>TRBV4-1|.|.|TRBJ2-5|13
CATREVGRETQYF
TGCGCCACCAGGGAGGTAGGGAGGGAGACCCAGTACTTC
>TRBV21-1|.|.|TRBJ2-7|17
CASSKLFASEKFYEQYF
TGTGCCAGCAGCAAATTGTTTGCTAGCGAGAAATTCTACGAGCAGTACTTC
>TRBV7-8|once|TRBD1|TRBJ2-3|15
CASSGQGQSTDTQYF
TGTGCCAGCAGCGGACAGGGGCAGTCGACAGATACGCAGTATTTT
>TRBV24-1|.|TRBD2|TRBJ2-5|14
CATSDRTGGETQYF
TGTGCCACCAGTGACCGGACGGGGGGGGAGACCCAGTACTTC
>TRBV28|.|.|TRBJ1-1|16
CASSSPQGNRNTEAFF
TGTGCCAGCAGTTCCCCTCAGGGAAATCGGAACACTGAAGCTTTCTTT
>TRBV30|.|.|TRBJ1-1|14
CAWSPTGKNTEAFF
TGTGCCTGGAGTCCGACGGGGAAAAACACTGAAGCTTTCTTT